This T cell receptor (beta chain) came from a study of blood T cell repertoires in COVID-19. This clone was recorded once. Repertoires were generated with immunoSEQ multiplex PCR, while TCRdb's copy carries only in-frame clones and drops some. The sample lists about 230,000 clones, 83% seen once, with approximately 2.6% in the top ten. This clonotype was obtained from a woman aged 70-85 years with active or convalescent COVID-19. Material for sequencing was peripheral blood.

The CDR3 DNA reads as TGTGCCAGCAGCTTAGCGTCAGGGGATGGCTACACCTTC. It specifies CASSLASGDGYTF. The genes are TRBV7-6 and TRBJ1-2, with D possibly TRBD1 on 6 matching bases. This CDR3 contains 13 residues. CDR1 and CDR2 from the germline V gene are SGHVS and FNYEAQ. V was cut by 0 bases and J by 6 bases, with 8 bases left in between.